The 20 T cell receptor beta chains below come from one sample, sequenced in a study of vaccination and CD4 T cells after COVID-19. Time point indicated: late sampling 161 to 241 days after vaccination in a few convalescent patients. TCRdb reanalysed the PCR reads using MiXCR and keeps one entry per CDR3 protein. In the table there are about 40,000 distinct CDR3 sequences, under 45% of which are singletons. Sequencing used CD4+ T cells from blood, obtained about 7 months after SARS-CoV-2 vaccination. The receptors originated from a human donor who had recovered from COVID-19.

J is TRBJ1-3 and V is TRBV10-3; perhaps TRBD1 as D (6 bases). This CDR3 has 14 amino acids. Germline V gives CDR1 ENHRY, CDR2 SYGVKD. The ends were cut back, 5 bases at V and 4 bases at J, with 12 bases in the middle. CDR3 in amino acids: CAISSDRRGNTIYF. Written as DNA, the CDR3 is TGTGCCATCAGTTCCGACAGGCGAGGAAACACCATATATTTT.

J is TRBJ2-3 and V is TRBV6-2 or TRBV6-3; 14 bases are a match to TRBD2. This CDR3 comprises 16 residues. V was clipped by 5 bases and J by 3 bases; unmatched bases: 4. The germline V gene encodes CDR1 MNHEY and CDR2 SVGEGT. The DNA of the CDR3 is TGTGCCAGCAGTACGGGACTAGCGGGGGTAACAGATACGCAGTATTTT. It specifies CASSTGLAGVTDTQYF.

The gene calls are TRBV7-9 and TRBJ1-2, with D possibly TRBD1 on 6 matching bases. V dropped 5 bases and J dropped 5 bases, with 18 bases sitting between them. In germline, CDR1 is SEHNR, CDR2 FQNEAQ (reference sequence). This CDR3 comprises 15 residues. CDR3 DNA sequence: TGTGCCAGCAGCGGGAGCTGGGGGGGCAGTTATGGCTACACCTTC. Its translation: CASSGSWGGSYGYTF. The whole variable domain, filled in from reference TRBV7-9 and TRBJ1-2, reads DTGVSQNPRHKITKRGQNVTFRCDPISEHNRLYWYRQTLGQGPEFLTYFQNEAQLEKSRLLSDRFSAERPKGSFSTLEIQRTEQGDSAMYLCASSGSWGGSYGYTFGSGTRLTVV.

There are a few counts of this clonotype. The J gene is TRBJ2-5, the V gene TRBV20-1; possible D gene TRBD2, 5 bases. The V end was cut by 4 bases, the J end by 5 bases, with 17 bases between. CDR3 length: 14 residues. Germline lookup yields CDR1 DFQATT and CDR2 SNEGSKA (reference sequence). The CDR3 coding sequence is TGCAGTGCTAAGTTGTCTAGCCCTCGGGAGACCCAGTACTTC. This gives the protein CSAKLSSPRETQYF.

This clonotype was seen more than once but under ten times. The J gene is TRBJ2-1, the V gene TRBV24-1, with 8 bases lining up with TRBD1. This CDR3 region has 13 residues. Germline V lookup: CDR1 KGHDR, CDR2 SFDVKD. Trimming took 4 bases from V and 10 from J; bases not matched to a gene: 5. CDR3 loop: CATSEPPGGEQFF. As DNA, the CDR3 is TGTGCCACCAGTGAACCACCAGGGGGCGAGCAGTTCTTC.

This clonotype has just a few counts. The chain is built from TRBV20-1 and TRBJ1-2; 7 bases match TRBD1. The CDR3 runs 14 residues. V was pared by 1 base and J by 3 bases, with 5 bases of the junction left unmatched. Germline V CDR1 and CDR2: DFQATT, SNEGSKA (reference sequence). The CDR3 DNA reads TGCAGTGCTAGAGTGGACAGGAACTACTATGGCTACACCTTC. Protein: CSARVDRNYYGYTF.

The gene calls are TRBV7-2 and TRBJ2-7, with a possible D match to TRBD1 (6 bases). Germline loops: CDR1 SGHTA, CDR2 FQGNSA. V was pared by 4 bases and J by 0 bases, with 10 bases between. The CDR3 is 14 amino acids. CDR3 bases: TGTGCCAGCAGCTCAGACAGGTACTCCTACGAGCAGTACTTC. Its protein product is CASSSDRYSYEQYF.

In its sample, this clonotype was seen many times. CDR3 DNA: TGTGCCACCAGCGGTCCCGGGACAGGGTCTTTCTTT. Translated, it gives CATSGPGTGSFF. The chain uses TRBV24-1 and TRBJ1-1; 9 nucleotides match TRBD1. Germline loops: CDR1 KGHDR, CDR2 SFDVKD. The CDR3 is 12 amino acids. The ends lost 7 bases at V and 12 bases at J; junction bases unmatched: 8.

The chain recombines TRBV19 with TRBJ2-1; D remains ambiguous. Germline CDR1 and CDR2: LNHDA and SQIVND (reference sequence). Deletions cut 7 bases from V and 5 bases from J, with 15 bases between. CDR3 length equals 14 residues. CDR3 nucleotide sequence: TGTGCCAGTAACTCGGTAGGACGGGACAATGAGCAGTTCTTC. Its protein is CASNSVGRDNEQFF.

The chain links TRBV29-1 to TRBJ1-1; possibly TRBD1 for D (6 bases). Germline CDR1 reads SQVTM; CDR2 reads ANQGSEA. The CDR3 covers 15 residues. The V end lost 4 bases, the J end lost 4 bases, and 19 bases lay between the germline ends. CDR3 protein: CSVARGYRAVTEAFF. The CDR3 nucleotides read TGCAGCGTTGCCCGGGGATACAGGGCGGTCACTGAAGCTTTCTTT.

By share of the sample, this clonotype is medium-sized. The chain carries TRBV15 and TRBJ1-6; TRBD1 is a possible D gene (5 bases). The CDR3 is 16 residues long. CDR1 and CDR2 from the germline V gene are LNHNV and YYDKDF (reference sequence). V was cut by 1 base and J by 5 bases, with 12 bases left in between. CDR3 sequence: CATSRVTGANNSPLHF. Here the CDR3 DNA reads TGTGCCACCAGCAGAGTTACCGGGGCCAATAATTCACCCCTCCACTTT.

V and J are TRBV19 and TRBJ2-7; 8 positions agree with TRBD2. V was clipped by 7 bases and J by 7 bases; unmatched bases: 6. Germline assignment: CDR1 LNHDA and CDR2 SQIVND (reference sequence). The CDR3 runs to 12 residues. CDR3 nucleotide sequence: TGTGCCAGTACGGCGGGAGGTTTGGAGCAGTACTTC. This translates into CASTAGGLEQYF. Full variable domain (rest looked up from reference TRBV19 and TRBJ2-7): DGGITQSPKYLFRKEGQNVTLSCEQNLNHDAMYWYRQDPGQGLRLIYYSQIVNDFQKGDIAEGYSVSREKKESFPLTVTSAQKNPTAFYLCASTAGGLEQYFGPGTRLTVT.

The chain combines TRBV9 with TRBJ2-1, with TRBD2 matching over 7 bases. The CDR3 totals 14 residues. The ends lost 4 bases at V and 4 bases at J; junction bases unmatched: 5. Germline lookup yields CDR1 SGDLS and CDR2 YYNGEE. This CDR3 reads CASSPGTNYNEQFF. The CDR3 coding sequence is TGTGCCAGCAGCCCCGGGACTAATTACAATGAGCAGTTCTTC.

Note on this clonotype: A junction end diverges from the germline sequence, so it may reflect a read error. This chain links TRBV20-1 with TRBJ1-5; D unresolved. Per germline, CDR1 DFQATT and CDR2 SNEGSKA (reference sequence). The CDR3 is 13 amino acids. CDR3 sequence reads: CSAERQINQSQHF. CDR3 DNA: TGCAGTGCAGAGAGGCAAATTAATCAGTCCCAGCATTTT.

This clonotype was seen only a few times. This chain uses TRBV10-3 with TRBJ2-7; weak D call: TRBD2 (5 bases). The germline gives CDR1 ENHRY, CDR2 SYGVKD. The CDR3 covers 15 residues. Trimming pared 0 bases from V and 2 bases from J, leaving 11 bases between. In DNA form, the CDR3 reads TGTGCCATCAGTGAGTCAGGCGGACTCACCTACGAGCAGTACTTC. This gives the protein CAISESGGLTYEQYF.

V gene TRBV5-1 combines with J gene TRBJ1-5; weak D call: TRBD1 (5 bases). V lost 7 bases and J 9 bases, leaving 17 bases between the germline ends. The CDR3 runs to 13 residues. CDR1 SGHRS and CDR2 YFSETQ come from the germline V gene. The CDR3 region has the DNA TGCGCCAGCGGCCCCACAGGTCCGGGGCCCCAGCATTTT. It encodes CASGPTGPGPQHF.

This clonotype was seen more than once but under ten times. The chain is built from TRBV19 and TRBJ2-5; no definite D call. This CDR3 region has 13 residues. CDR1 and CDR2 from the germline V gene are LNHDA and SQIVND (reference sequence). Trimming took off 9 bases at V and 2 bases at J, with 13 bases between the two ends. The CDR3 DNA sequence: TGTGCCAGCGCTCGGGCTAGGCAAGAGACCCAGTACTTC. This translates into CASARARQETQYF. The full variable domain, in which reference TRBV19 and TRBJ2-5 provide the parts outside the CDR3, is DGGITQSPKYLFRKEGQNVTLSCEQNLNHDAMYWYRQDPGQGLRLIYYSQIVNDFQKGDIAEGYSVSREKKESFPLTVTSAQKNPTAFYLCASARARQETQYFGPGTRLLVL.

This clonotype showed up just a few times. V and J are TRBV20-1 and TRBJ2-6; TRBD2 is a possible D gene (6 bases). V was cut by 5 bases and J by 2 bases, with 13 bases left in between. CDR1 is DFQATT, CDR2 SNEGSKA, per germline (reference sequence). The CDR3 has 15 amino acids. The CDR3 region has the DNA TGCAGTGCTGAGGAAGGAGGGGCTGGGGCCAACGTCCTGACTTTC. Residues: CSAEEGGAGANVLTF.

The chain links TRBV18 to TRBJ1-5, with D maybe TRBD1 (5 bases). CDR3 size: 17 residues. V was trimmed by 4 bases and J by 0 bases, leaving 16 bases between them. Germline CDR1 KGHSH, CDR2 LQKENI. The CDR3: CASSLNGRTFSNQPQHF. As DNA, the CDR3 is TGTGCCAGCTCACTTAATGGCAGGACATTTAGCAATCAGCCCCAGCATTTT.

This clonotype was counted a few times. The chain has TRBV10-3 and TRBJ1-2, with D hard to call. Germline V CDR1 and CDR2: ENHRY, SYGVKD. CDR3 length equals 15 residues. Trimming took 11 bases from V and 4 from J, leaving 23 bases between them. The CDR3 nucleotides are TGTGCCGCTGCCGAGTTCTACTACAACCGCTATGGCTACACCTTC. Its translation: CAAAEFYYNRYGYTF.